This T cell receptor (beta chain) is from a study of patients and donors after allogeneic stem cell transplantation. CDR1 is SGHTA and CDR2 is FQGTGA in the germline V gene. There are 15 residues in the CDR3. V shed 3 bases, J shed 0 bases, and the junction held 1 base outside the gene matches. This clonotype was observed a handful of times. Via MiXCR, TCRdb re-called the RT-PCR reads, giving one row per CDR3 protein. The sample has roughly 940,000 distinct CDR3 sequences, about 20% seen once. Material for sequencing was blood, either unsorted or a sorted T cell fraction (not recorded which). The sequence came from a human donor who was either an allogeneic HSCT recipient or a stem cell or donor lymphocyte infusion donor (not recorded which). It is not recorded whose cells these are; they may come from a transplant donor. The chain links TRBV7-3 to TRBJ2-3; 9 nucleotides line up with TRBD1. The CDR3 coding sequence is TGTGCCAGCAGCTTCGGGACAGGGAGCACAGATACGCAGTATTTT. Protein sequence: CASSFGTGSTDTQYF. The complete variable domain, with remaining parts taken from reference TRBV7-3 and TRBJ2-3, reads GAGVSQTPSNKVTEKGKYVELRCDPISGHTALYWYRQSLGQGPEFLIYFQGTGAADDSGLPNDRFFAVRPEGSVSTLKIQRTERGDSAVYLCASSFGTGSTDTQYFGPGTRLTVL.